This TCR beta chain derives from a study of tumor-infiltrating lymphocytes in primary liver carcinoma. Study-wide context: Productive TCRbeta read counts per sample ran from roughly 3.7 to 6.8 million and were similar across tissue types.

Using a constant-region primer together with ProtoScript II reverse transcriptase, TCR beta cDNA was made from roughly 500 ng of total RNA. Nested multiplex PCR, run for three rounds with slightly modified ARM-PCR, yielded TCR beta libraries. The two initial PCR rounds, approximately 10 cycles each, used TRBV1-TRBV30 forward and C-beta reverse primers. TCRdb ran MiXCR on the multiplex PCR reads and lists one entry per CDR3 protein. The sample includes roughly 40,000 distinct CDR3 sequences, roughly 80% of them seen just once. The source material, 20-30 mg of unsorted bulk tissue, was used to co-extract RNA and DNA. Findings and caveats of the study: Compared with blood, tumor repertoires held significantly more in their top 250 clones. Tumor-adjacent and tumor-blood pairs overlapped less than tumor region pairs did.

This CDR3 is 12 amino acids long. Between the trimmed V and J ends, which lost 10 bases and 8 bases, there was a span of 15 bases. The germline V gene encodes CDR1 WSHSY and CDR2 SAAADI. This clonotype was seen many times. The antigen remains unidentified. The sequence was collected from a woman aged 25 to 39 with primary liver carcinoma and hepatitis B virus infection. The genes are TRBV10-2 and TRBJ2-1; TRBD2 might be the D (5 bases). The sample taken for sequencing was tumor-adjacent normal liver tissue. CDR3 bases: TGCGCCACCCGCCCGGGGTGGGATGAGCAGTTCTTC. This encodes CATRPGWDEQFF.